This TCR beta chain was documented in a study of blood T cell repertoires in COVID-19. At the level of the study: Spain, Italy and the United States supplied samples that represented acute and convalescent COVID-19.

Profiling relied on immunoSEQ multiplex PCR, and the TCRdb table lists in-frame clones only, not all of them. The profile shows 150,000 to 190,000 clones, roughly 72% of them singletons. This clone has more than one count but fewer than ten. CDR1 and CDR2 (germline): MNHEY, SMNVEV (reference sequence). The V and J ends lost 3 bases and 8 bases respectively, with 10 bases between them. The CDR3 is 12 residues long. This TCR was sampled from a woman older than 75 with acute or convalescent COVID-19. This chain links TRBV27 with TRBJ1-2, with D maybe TRBD1 (5 bases). Sequenced: peripheral blood. This CDR3 is CASSLQGYGYTF. The CDR3 DNA reads as TGTGCCAGCAGTTTGCAGGGATACGGCTACACCTTC.